One and the same sample provided the 17 T cell receptor beta chains below, sequenced in a study of CD8 T cells in Susac syndrome. RNA, at roughly 0.45 to 1 ug, was reverse transcribed with random hexamers. One entry per CDR3 protein, called by TCRdb with MiXCR from the immunoSEQ multiplex PCR reads. The sample lists 160,000 or so distinct CDR3 sequences; about 94% were seen once. Material: CD8+ T cells from PBMCs. These receptors originate from a human donor with multiple sclerosis.

The genes are TRBV12-3 or TRBV12-4 and TRBJ1-6; 7 bases line up with TRBD1. CDR3 size: 14 residues. The ends lost 5 bases at V and 5 bases at J; junction bases unmatched: 3. CDR3 loop: CASSAGQHNSPLHF. The CDR3 DNA is TGTGCCAGCAGTGCGGGACAGCATAATTCACCCCTCCACTTT.

J is TRBJ2-7 and V is TRBV14, with D perhaps TRBD1 (5 bases). There are 16 residues in the CDR3. Germline V lookup: CDR1 SGHDN, CDR2 FVKESK. Between the trimmed V and J ends, which lost 1 base and 3 bases, there was a span of 16 bases. CDR3 amino acids: CASSQGSAGFGYEQYF. CDR3 nucleotide sequence: TGTGCCAGCAGCCAAGGGTCGGCAGGGTTTGGCTACGAGCAGTACTTC. Using reference TRBV14 and TRBJ2-7 for the parts outside the CDR3, the full variable domain is EAGVTQFPSHSVIEKGQTVTLRCDPISGHDNLYWYRRVMGKEIKFLLHFVKESKQDESGMPNNRFLAERTGGTYSTLKVQPAELEDSGVYFCASSQGSAGFGYEQYFGPGTRLTVT.

The chain has TRBV6-2 or TRBV6-3 and TRBJ2-2, with D hard to call. This CDR3 contains 14 residues. Germline CDR1 is MNHEY and CDR2 is SVGEGT. V shed 8 bases and J shed 3 bases, with 13 bases lying between them. This CDR3 is CASSDGRYTGELFF. CDR3 nucleotide sequence: TGTGCCAGCTCCGACGGCCGGTACACCGGGGAGCTGTTTTTT.

This chain uses TRBV5-4 with TRBJ2-1, with 10 bases identical to TRBD2. The trim removed 2 bases at V and 8 bases at J, leaving 7 bases unmatched. The CDR3 spans 15 residues. Germline CDR1 SGHNT, CDR2 YYREEE (reference sequence). The DNA of the CDR3 is TGTGCCAGCAGCTTCAGCGGGGGGGCCCGGGATGAGCAGTTCTTC. This sequence encodes CASSFSGGARDEQFF.

The chain combines TRBV19 with TRBJ2-7; TRBD1 matches 8 bases. V trimming: 0 bases; J trimming: 3 bases; junction bases outside the gene matches: 13. CDR3 length equals 18 residues. Germline loops: CDR1 LNHDA, CDR2 SQIVND (reference sequence). The chain's CDR3 is CASSIDLSMYGTGYEQYF. CDR3 nucleotide sequence: TGTGCCAGTAGTATAGATCTTTCGATGTATGGGACAGGCTACGAGCAGTACTTC.

The CDR3 coding sequence is TGTGCCACCAGCTATATGTGGACGGGCAATCAGCCCCAGCATTTT. It codes for CATSYMWTGNQPQHF. V is TRBV12-3 or TRBV12-4 and J is TRBJ1-5; D gene ambiguous. Trimming took off 10 bases at V and 2 bases at J, with 18 bases between the two ends. The CDR3 length is 15 residues.

In its sample, this clonotype was seen a few times. V and J are TRBV7-2 and TRBJ2-3; perhaps TRBD1 as D (6 bases). Germline V gene lookup returns CDR1 SGHTA and CDR2 FQGNSA. The CDR3 loop spans 14 amino acids. V was cut by 5 bases and J by 3 bases, with 12 bases left in between. CDR3 coding DNA: TGTGCCAGCAGCCGACCCGACAGGACAGATACGCAGTATTTT. It is translated as CASSRPDRTDTQYF.

This clonotype came up a few times. This chain uses TRBV5-1 with TRBJ1-5; no clear D gene. Trimming took 1 base from V and 4 from J, leaving 9 bases between them. The germline V gene encodes CDR1 SGHRS and CDR2 YFSETQ. The CDR3 extends over 14 amino acids. This CDR3 reads CASSLNPENQPQHF. CDR3 DNA: TGCGCCAGCAGCTTGAATCCAGAGAATCAGCCCCAGCATTTT. Drawing the rest from reference TRBV5-1 and TRBJ1-5, the complete variable domain is KAGVTQTPRYLIKTRGQQVTLSCSPISGHRSVSWYQQTPGQGLQFLFEYFSETQRNKGNFPGRFSGRQFSNSRSEMNVSTLELGDSALYLCASSLNPENQPQHFGDGTRLSIL.

This chain joins TRBV7-2 and TRBJ2-5; D unclear. Germline loops: CDR1 SGHTA, CDR2 FQGNSA. Trimming pared 8 bases from V and 5 bases from J, leaving 9 bases between. The CDR3 consists of 11 residues. CDR3 loop: CASVGAETQYF. The CDR3 nucleotides read TGTGCCAGCGTGGGCGCGGAGACCCAGTACTTC.

V and J are TRBV9 and TRBJ2-7, with D perhaps TRBD1 (6 bases). CDR3 length: 14 amino acids. CDR1 and CDR2 (germline): SGDLS, YYNGEE. Deletions cut 7 bases from V and 0 bases from J, with 14 bases between. In nucleotides, the CDR3 is TGTGCCAGCGGCCCTAGGGACACCTCCTACGAGCAGTACTTC. Amino acid sequence: CASGPRDTSYEQYF.

J is TRBJ2-6 and V is TRBV25-1; D is unresolved. This CDR3 has 16 amino acids. Germline CDR1 reads MGHDK; CDR2 reads SYGVNS. V was cut by 4 bases and J by 2 bases, with 12 bases left in between. CDR3 loop: CASSVGPKPGANVLTF. The DNA for the CDR3 is TGTGCCAGCAGTGTAGGGCCCAAGCCTGGGGCCAACGTCCTGACTTTC. Drawing the rest from reference TRBV25-1 and TRBJ2-6, the complete variable domain is EADIYQTPRYLVIGTGKKITLECSQTMGHDKMYWYQQDPGMELHLIHYSYGVNSTEKGDLSSESTVSRIRTEHFPLTLESARPSHTSQYLCASSVGPKPGANVLTFGAGSRLTVL.

The chain links TRBV20-1 to TRBJ2-2, with TRBD2 as a possible D gene (6 bases). The V end lost 2 bases, the J end lost 9 bases, and 19 bases lay between the germline ends. The germline gives CDR1 DFQATT, CDR2 SNEGSKA (reference sequence). This CDR3 spans 15 amino acids. The DNA of the CDR3 is TGCAGTGCTAGACGCAGGAGGGGAGCCCTCCGGGAGCTGTTTTTT. Translation: CSARRRRGALRELFF.

The V gene is TRBV7-9, the J gene TRBJ1-1; 7 bases fit TRBD1. Germline V lookup: CDR1 SEHNR, CDR2 FQNEAQ (reference sequence). The trim removed 5 bases at V and 8 bases at J, leaving 20 bases unmatched. The CDR3 totals 17 residues. CDR3 nucleotides: TGTGCCAGCAGCCATACGCTAACAGGGGACCCCTCTTACGAAGCTTTCTTT. Translating it yields CASSHTLTGDPSYEAFF.

V gene TRBV15 combines with J gene TRBJ2-2; D uncertain. The CDR3 is 13 residues long. V was trimmed by 3 bases and J by 7 bases, leaving 9 bases between them. Germline V lookup: CDR1 LNHNV, CDR2 YYDKDF (reference sequence). The CDR3 loop reads CATSSPESGELFF. CDR3 sequence (DNA): TGTGCCACCAGCAGCCCCGAGAGCGGGGAGCTGTTTTTT.

This clonotype was recorded only once. This chain uses TRBV6-2 or TRBV6-3 with TRBJ2-1; D unclear. The ends were cut back, 2 bases at V and 9 bases at J, with 8 bases in the middle. CDR3 size: 12 residues. From germline, CDR1 is MNHEY and CDR2 SVGEGT. For the CDR3, the DNA is TGTGCCAGCAGTTACAGTGCTTTTGAGCAGTTCTTC. It specifies CASSYSAFEQFF.

J is TRBJ1-4 and V is TRBV20-1, with 10 nucleotides matching TRBD1. With V trimmed by 5 bases and J by 4 bases, 4 bases remained unmatched. There are 14 residues in the CDR3. CDR1 is DFQATT and CDR2 is SNEGSKA in the germline V gene (reference sequence). The CDR3 sequence is CSALDRGRNEKLFF. CDR3 DNA: TGCAGTGCTCTTGACAGGGGGCGTAATGAAAAACTGTTTTTT.

This sequence joins TRBV29-1 and TRBJ1-1, with a tentative D call TRBD1 (6 bases). Germline-derived CDR1 and CDR2 are SQVTM and ANQGSEA. CDR3 size: 10 residues. The V gene lost 7 bases and the J gene lost 7 bases, with 10 bases spanning the gap. The CDR3 protein is CSAGGGEAFF. The CDR3 nucleotides are TGCAGCGCCGGGGGCGGTGAAGCTTTCTTT.